The 21 T cell receptor beta chains below come from one sample, sequenced in a study of blood T cell repertoires in COVID-19. Assay: immunoSEQ multiplex PCR; the TCRdb copy retains only in-frame clones and omits some. Of 45,000 to 55,000 clones listed, 70% to 85% are singletons. The sequenced material came from peripheral blood. Source of these receptors: a man aged 45-60 years with active COVID-19.

This chain links TRBV10-3 with TRBJ1-1; D might be TRBD1 (5 bases). CDR1 is ENHRY and CDR2 is SYGVKD in the germline V gene. This CDR3 comprises 13 residues. V was trimmed by 0 bases and J by 8 bases, leaving 10 bases between them. Written as DNA, the CDR3 is TGTGCCATCAGTGAGTCGGAGGGGTTGGAAGCTTTCTTT. Its protein is CAISESEGLEAFF.

V gene TRBV7-2 combines with J gene TRBJ2-5, with TRBD2 identical over 10 bases. Germline CDR1 and CDR2: SGHTA and FQGNSA. This CDR3 has 17 amino acids. The V and J ends lost 5 bases and 5 bases, in that order; junction bases with no gene match: 14. CDR3 sequence (DNA): TGTGCCAGCAGCCTCCGCACTAGCGGGGACTTGGGGGAGACCCAGTACTTC. Residues: CASSLRTSGDLGETQYF.

The chain has TRBV7-2 and TRBJ2-5; 9 nucleotides align to TRBD1. Looked up from germline, CDR1 is SGHTA and CDR2 is FQGNSA. V shed 5 bases, J shed 4 bases, and the junction held 11 bases outside the gene matches. The CDR3 length is 16 residues. The CDR3 spells CASSTNRGLSLETQYF. In DNA, the CDR3 is TGTGCCAGCAGCACCAACAGGGGGCTCTCGCTAGAGACCCAGTACTTC.

This rearrangement joins TRBV28 to TRBJ1-4; D is ambiguous. CDR1 is MDHEN, CDR2 SYDVKM, per germline. The CDR3 totals 12 residues. V was trimmed by 4 bases and J by 5 bases, leaving 5 bases between them. The CDR3 sequence: CASSSRNEKLFF. The CDR3 region has the DNA TGTGCCAGCAGTTCCAGAAATGAAAAACTGTTTTTT.

The chain has TRBV28 and TRBJ1-2; 7 bases are shared with TRBD1. This CDR3 spans 16 amino acids. Germline CDR1 is MDHEN and CDR2 is SYDVKM. V dropped 3 bases and J dropped 4; count of bases not matched to a gene: 11. The CDR3 sequence is CASSLAETGWVYGYTF. In DNA, the CDR3 is TGTGCCAGCAGTTTGGCCGAGACAGGGTGGGTCTATGGCTACACCTTC.

The rearrangement uses TRBV5-5 and TRBJ2-2, with D possibly being TRBD1 (6 bases). From germline, CDR1 is SGHKS and CDR2 YYEKEE (reference sequence). This CDR3 is 17 amino acids long. Deletions cut 5 bases from V and 4 bases from J, with 21 bases between. Here the CDR3 reads CASRTDRPISLTGELFF. In DNA, the CDR3 is TGTGCCAGCAGAACCGACAGGCCAATCAGTCTCACCGGGGAGCTGTTTTTT. Using reference TRBV5-5 and TRBJ2-2 for the parts outside the CDR3, the full variable domain is DAGVTQSPTHLIKTRGQQVTLRCSPISGHKSVSWYQQVLGQGPQFIFQYYEKEERGRGNFPDRFSARQFPNYSSELNVNALLLGDSALYLCASRTDRPISLTGELFFGEGSRLTVL.

This clone was detected only a few times. The rearrangement uses TRBV2 and TRBJ2-7; 8 bases agree with TRBD1. Unmatched junction bases numbered 8, after V lost 7 bases and J lost 0 bases. Germline values: CDR1 SNHLY, CDR2 FYNNEI. CDR3 length: 15 residues. The CDR3 reads CASKSETGVSYEQYF. CDR3 DNA sequence: TGTGCCAGCAAATCCGAGACAGGGGTCTCCTACGAGCAGTACTTC.

V usage is TRBV15 and J usage is TRBJ1-2, with D perhaps TRBD1 (5 bases). V dropped 5 bases and J dropped 6 bases, with 19 bases sitting between them. CDR1 and CDR2 from the germline V gene are LNHNV and YYDKDF (reference sequence). The CDR3 is 15 amino acids. CDR3 nucleotide sequence: TGTGCCACCAGCCCAGAGAGGAGGGGAGTAGATGGCTACACCTTC. Translated: CATSPERRGVDGYTF. Full variable domain (missing parts from reference TRBV15 and TRBJ1-2): DAMVIQNPRYQVTQFGKPVTLSCSQTLNHNVMYWYQQKSSQAPKLLFHYYDKDFNNEADTPDNFQSRRPNTSFCFLDIRSPGLGDTAMYLCATSPERRGVDGYTFGSGTRLTVV.

This rearrangement joins TRBV11-2 to TRBJ1-2, with D unclear. V dropped 0 bases and J dropped 7 bases, with 9 bases sitting between them. Germline lookup yields CDR1 SGHAT and CDR2 FQNNGV. The CDR3 is made up of 13 amino acids. DNA of the CDR3: TGTGCCAGCAGCTTAGACAGGTTGGGTGGCTACACCTTC. Amino acids: CASSLDRLGGYTF.

CDR3 in amino acids: CASSPPSGGVYEQYF. CDR3 bases: TGTGCCAGCAGTCCCCCTAGCGGGGGAGTCTACGAGCAGTACTTC. The rearrangement joins TRBV28 to TRBJ2-7; 10 positions agree with TRBD2. With V trimmed by 5 bases and J by 3 bases, 7 bases remained unmatched. Germline V gene data show CDR1 as MDHEN and CDR2 as SYDVKM. CDR3 size: 15 residues.

The chain links TRBV19 to TRBJ1-1, with D tentatively TRBD1 (6 bases). V dropped 5 bases and J dropped 4 bases, with 17 bases sitting between them. The length of the CDR3 is 15 residues. Germline-derived CDR1 and CDR2 are LNHDA and SQIVND (reference sequence). The CDR3 spells CASSPGPGQATEAFF. CDR3 DNA: TGTGCCAGTAGTCCAGGGCCGGGACAAGCCACTGAAGCTTTCTTT.

The chain uses TRBV21-1 and TRBJ1-5; the table gives TRBD1 as D, unverified against the DNA. TRBV21-1 is listed as a pseudogene. The CDR3 runs to 18 residues. The CDR3 loop reads CASSDRDRVVVGNQPQHF. The CDR3 coding sequence is TGTGCCAGCAGCGACCGGGACAGAGTAGTTGTTGGCAATCAGCCCCAGCATTTT.

The chain joins TRBV18 to TRBJ2-1; 11 bases are a match to TRBD2. After removal of 4 bases from V and 10 bases from J, the junction contained 15 bases not matched to a gene. Germline V gene data show CDR1 as KGHSH and CDR2 as LQKENI. This CDR3 has 17 amino acids. The CDR3 reads CASSQFRTSGLAGEQFF. CDR3 in DNA: TGTGCCAGCTCACAGTTTAGGACTAGCGGGTTGGCCGGCGAGCAGTTCTTC.

The rearrangement links TRBV5-1 to TRBJ1-1; D is ambiguous. The CDR3 sequence is 14 residues long. Germline CDR1 and CDR2: SGHRS and YFSETQ. The V and J ends lost 6 bases and 0 bases respectively, with 12 bases between them. CDR3 in amino acids: CASTPGMLNTEAFF. CDR3 DNA sequence: TGCGCCAGCACCCCGGGTATGCTGAACACTGAAGCTTTCTTT.

This clone is medium-sized. The rearrangement uses TRBV27 and TRBJ1-2, with TRBD1 as a possible D gene (5 bases). Germline V gene lookup returns CDR1 MNHEY and CDR2 SMNVEV (reference sequence). The CDR3 is 14 residues long. Trimming pared 2 bases from V and 8 bases from J, leaving 15 bases between. The CDR3 nucleotides read TGTGCCAGCAGTTTAGTAACAGGTCAAGGGGGCTACACCTTC. As protein: CASSLVTGQGGYTF.

There are a few counts of this clone. This rearrangement joins TRBV5-3 to TRBJ2-7; tentatively, D is TRBD2 (6 bases). TRBV5-3 is an ORF, and what it does is uncertain. The CDR3 consists of 13 residues. V gave up 8 bases and J gave up 2 bases, with 14 bases separating them. The CDR3 loop reads CASHGTGTYEQYF. CDR3 DNA: TGTGCCAGCCACGGGACTGGAACCTACGAGCAGTACTTC.

This chain connects TRBV7-5 to TRBJ2-7; the D call in the table, TRBD1, was not verified against the DNA. TRBV7-5 is a pseudogene. CDR3 length: 12 residues. The CDR3 reads CVRSNRHHEQYF. CDR3 DNA sequence: TGTGTCAGAAGCAACAGACATCACGAGCAGTACTTC.

The chain employs TRBV7-9 and TRBJ2-1; no clear D gene. The CDR3 sequence is 15 residues long. Germline-derived CDR1 and CDR2 are SEHNR and FQNEAQ (reference sequence). The V and J ends lost 0 bases and 6 bases respectively, with 12 bases between them. The CDR3 sequence: CASSLALGSPNEQFF. In DNA form, the CDR3 reads TGTGCCAGCAGCTTAGCGCTAGGTTCCCCCAATGAGCAGTTCTTC.

V gene TRBV10-1 combines with J gene TRBJ1-1, with unresolved D. The CDR3 spans 14 residues. Deletions cut 6 bases from V and 10 bases from J, with 21 bases between. Per germline, CDR1 WNHNN and CDR2 SYGVQD (reference sequence). The CDR3, as DNA: TGCGCCAGCAGCAAAGGTCGGGAAGCATCTTCAGCTTTCTTT. Its protein product is CASSKGREASSAFF.

This sequence joins TRBV11-2 and TRBJ2-5; 7 bases line up with TRBD2. CDR1 and CDR2 from the germline V gene are SGHAT and FQNNGV. V trimming: 3 bases; J trimming: 0 bases; junction bases outside the gene matches: 7. There are 16 residues in the CDR3. As DNA, the CDR3 is TGTGCCAGCAGCTTTGTTGGGGGGGTGGACCAAGAGACCCAGTACTTC. Protein: CASSFVGGVDQETQYF.

This chain joins TRBV18 and TRBJ1-1; TRBD1 is a possible D gene (5 bases). Germline CDR1 reads KGHSH; CDR2 reads LQKENI. V gave up 6 bases and J gave up 3 bases, with 11 bases separating them. CDR3 length equals 13 residues. In DNA form, the CDR3 reads TGTGCCAGCTCGGGGCAGGGTGACACTGAAGCTTTCTTT. Residues: CASSGQGDTEAFF.